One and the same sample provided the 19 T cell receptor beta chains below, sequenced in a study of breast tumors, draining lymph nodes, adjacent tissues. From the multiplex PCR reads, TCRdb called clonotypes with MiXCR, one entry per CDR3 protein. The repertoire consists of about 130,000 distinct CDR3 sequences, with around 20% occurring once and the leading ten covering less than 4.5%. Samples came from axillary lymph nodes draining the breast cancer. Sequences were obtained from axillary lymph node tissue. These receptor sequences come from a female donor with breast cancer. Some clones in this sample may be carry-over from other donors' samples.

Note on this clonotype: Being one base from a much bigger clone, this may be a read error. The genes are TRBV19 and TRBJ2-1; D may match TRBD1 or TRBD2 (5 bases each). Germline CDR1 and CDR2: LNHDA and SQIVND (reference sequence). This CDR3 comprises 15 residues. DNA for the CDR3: TGTACCAGTAGTCGACCGGGGCCGACCTACAATGAGCAGTTCTTC. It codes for CTSSRPGPTYNEQFF.

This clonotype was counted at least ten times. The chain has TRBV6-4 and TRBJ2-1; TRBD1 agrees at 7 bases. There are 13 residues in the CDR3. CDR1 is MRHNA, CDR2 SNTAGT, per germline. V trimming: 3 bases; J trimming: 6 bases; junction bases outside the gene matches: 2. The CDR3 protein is CASSEGQFNEQFF. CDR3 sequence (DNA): TGTGCCAGCAGTGAGGGACAGTTCAATGAGCAGTTCTTC.

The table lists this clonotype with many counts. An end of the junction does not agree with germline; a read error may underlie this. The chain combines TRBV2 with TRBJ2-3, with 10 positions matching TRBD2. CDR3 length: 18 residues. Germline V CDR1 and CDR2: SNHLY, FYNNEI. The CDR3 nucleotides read TGTGCCAGCAGTAAAGCCCTAGCGGGGGACCCTAGCACAGATACGCAGTATTTT. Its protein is CASSKALAGDPSTDTQYF.

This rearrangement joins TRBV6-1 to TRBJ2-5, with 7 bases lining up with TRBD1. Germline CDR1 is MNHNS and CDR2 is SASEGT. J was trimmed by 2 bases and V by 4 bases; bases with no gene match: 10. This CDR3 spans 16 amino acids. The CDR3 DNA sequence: TGTGCCAGCAGTGGTTGGACAGGTTTCCCTCAAGAGACCCAGTACTTC. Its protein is CASSGWTGFPQETQYF.

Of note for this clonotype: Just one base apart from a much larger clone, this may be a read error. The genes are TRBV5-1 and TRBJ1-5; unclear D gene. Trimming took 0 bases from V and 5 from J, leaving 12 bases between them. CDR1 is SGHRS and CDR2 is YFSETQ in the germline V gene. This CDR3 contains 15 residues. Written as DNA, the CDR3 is TGCGCCAGCAGCTTGGAGGCCAACCGCGATCAGCCCCAGCATTTT. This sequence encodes CASSLEANRDQPQHF.

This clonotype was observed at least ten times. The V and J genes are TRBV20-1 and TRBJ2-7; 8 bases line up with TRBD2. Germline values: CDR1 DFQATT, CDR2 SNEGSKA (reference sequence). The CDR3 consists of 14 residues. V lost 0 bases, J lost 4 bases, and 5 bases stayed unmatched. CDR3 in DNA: TGCAGTGCTAGAGATTTACTAGCGGCTTACGAGCAGTACTTC. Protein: CSARDLLAAYEQYF.

The CDR3, as DNA: TGTGCCAGCAGGCGGGCGGGAAAATACGACAATGAGCAGTTCTTC. Translating gives CASRRAGKYDNEQFF. The genes are TRBV28 and TRBJ2-1; D is perhaps TRBD2 (6 bases). CDR3 length equals 15 residues. The germline V gene encodes CDR1 MDHEN and CDR2 SYDVKM. V was clipped by 6 bases and J by 5 bases, with 17 bases between them.

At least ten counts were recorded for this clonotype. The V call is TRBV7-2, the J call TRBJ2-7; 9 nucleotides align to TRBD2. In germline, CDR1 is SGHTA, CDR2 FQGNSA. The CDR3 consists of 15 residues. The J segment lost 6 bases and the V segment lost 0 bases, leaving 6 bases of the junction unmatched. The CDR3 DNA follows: TGTGCCAGCAGCTTAGCAGGGCTAGCGGGGACCGAGCAGTACTTC. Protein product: CASSLAGLAGTEQYF.

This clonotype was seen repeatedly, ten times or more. The CDR3 nucleotides read TGTGCCAGCAGCTCAAGGGGTAATGAGCAGTTCTTC. Translation gives CASSSRGNEQFF. This chain links TRBV11-3 with TRBJ2-1; TRBD1 might be the D (5 bases). CDR1 is SGHNT and CDR2 is YENEEA in the germline V gene. The CDR3 spans 12 residues. Trimming took off 4 bases at V and 7 bases at J, with 8 bases between the two ends.

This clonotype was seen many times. The CDR3 is CASSLALAAPVLTF. DNA of the CDR3: TGTGCCAGCAGCTTAGCCCTCGCGGCACCCGTTTTGACTTTC. The rearrangement links TRBV11-1 to TRBJ2-6; D not resolved. The CDR3 is 14 amino acids. The V gene lost 0 bases and the J gene lost 17 bases, with 17 bases spanning the gap. Germline CDR1 is SGHAT and CDR2 is FQDESV (reference sequence).

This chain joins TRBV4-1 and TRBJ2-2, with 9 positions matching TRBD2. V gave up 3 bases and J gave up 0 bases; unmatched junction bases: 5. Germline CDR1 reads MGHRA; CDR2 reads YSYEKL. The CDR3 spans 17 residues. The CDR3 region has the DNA TGCGCCAGCAGCCACCGCACTAGCGGGTCGAACACCGGGGAGCTGTTTTTT. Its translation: CASSHRTSGSNTGELFF.

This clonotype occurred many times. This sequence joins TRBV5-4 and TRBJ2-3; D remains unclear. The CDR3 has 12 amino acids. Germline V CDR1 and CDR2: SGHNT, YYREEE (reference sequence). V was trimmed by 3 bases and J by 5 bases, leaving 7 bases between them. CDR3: CASSWTVDTQYF. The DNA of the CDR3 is TGTGCCAGCAGCTGGACGGTAGATACGCAGTATTTT.

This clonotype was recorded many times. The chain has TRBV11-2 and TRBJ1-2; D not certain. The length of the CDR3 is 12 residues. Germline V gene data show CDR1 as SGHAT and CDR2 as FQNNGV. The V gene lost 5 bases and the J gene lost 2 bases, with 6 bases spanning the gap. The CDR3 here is CASSDRNYGYTF. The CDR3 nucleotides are TGTGCCAGCAGCGATAGAAACTATGGCTACACCTTC. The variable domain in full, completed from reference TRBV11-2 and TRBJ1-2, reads EAGVAQSPRYKIIEKRQSVAFWCNPISGHATLYWYQQILGQGPKLLIQFQNNGVVDDSQLPKDRFSAERLKGVDSTLKIQPAKLEDSAVYLCASSDRNYGYTFGSGTRLTVV.

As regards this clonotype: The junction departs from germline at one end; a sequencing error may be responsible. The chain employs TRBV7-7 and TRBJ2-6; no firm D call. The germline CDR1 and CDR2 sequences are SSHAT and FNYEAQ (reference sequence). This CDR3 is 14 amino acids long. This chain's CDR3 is CASSPSAGANVLTF. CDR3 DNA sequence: TGTGCTAGCAGCCCCTCTGCGGGGGCCAACGTCCTGACTTTC.

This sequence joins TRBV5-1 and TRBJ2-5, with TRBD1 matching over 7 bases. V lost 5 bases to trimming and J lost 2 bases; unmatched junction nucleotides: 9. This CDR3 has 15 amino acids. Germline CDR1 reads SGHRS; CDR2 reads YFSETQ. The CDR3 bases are TGCGCCAGCAGGGATACAGGGGTTGGGCAAGAGACCCAGTACTTC. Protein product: CASRDTGVGQETQYF.

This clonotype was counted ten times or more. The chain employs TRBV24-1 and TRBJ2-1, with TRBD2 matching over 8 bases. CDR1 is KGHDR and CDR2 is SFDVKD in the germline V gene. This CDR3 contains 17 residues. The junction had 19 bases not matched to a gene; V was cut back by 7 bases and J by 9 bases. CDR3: CATSRDKAGGHRGEQFF. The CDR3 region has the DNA TGTGCCACCAGCAGGGATAAGGCGGGAGGCCACCGGGGTGAGCAGTTCTTC.

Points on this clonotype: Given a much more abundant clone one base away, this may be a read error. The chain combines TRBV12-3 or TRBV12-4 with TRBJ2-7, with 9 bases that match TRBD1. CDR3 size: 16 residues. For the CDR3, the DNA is TGTGTCAGCAGGGTCAACCTGGGACAGGGAGTTTCCGAGCAGTACTTC. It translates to CVSRVNLGQGVSEQYF.

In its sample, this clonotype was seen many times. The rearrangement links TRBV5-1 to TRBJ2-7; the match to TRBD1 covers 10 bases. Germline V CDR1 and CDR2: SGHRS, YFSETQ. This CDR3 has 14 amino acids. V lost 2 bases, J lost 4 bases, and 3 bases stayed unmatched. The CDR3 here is CASSFDRGLYEQYF. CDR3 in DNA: TGCGCCAGCAGCTTCGACAGGGGGCTGTACGAGCAGTACTTC.

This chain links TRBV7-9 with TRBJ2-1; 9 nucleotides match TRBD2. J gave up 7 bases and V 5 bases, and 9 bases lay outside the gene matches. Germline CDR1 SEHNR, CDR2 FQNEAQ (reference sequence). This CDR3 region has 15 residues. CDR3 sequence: CASSPPGGRGNEQFF. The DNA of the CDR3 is TGTGCCAGCAGCCCACCTGGCGGGAGGGGTAATGAGCAGTTCTTC.